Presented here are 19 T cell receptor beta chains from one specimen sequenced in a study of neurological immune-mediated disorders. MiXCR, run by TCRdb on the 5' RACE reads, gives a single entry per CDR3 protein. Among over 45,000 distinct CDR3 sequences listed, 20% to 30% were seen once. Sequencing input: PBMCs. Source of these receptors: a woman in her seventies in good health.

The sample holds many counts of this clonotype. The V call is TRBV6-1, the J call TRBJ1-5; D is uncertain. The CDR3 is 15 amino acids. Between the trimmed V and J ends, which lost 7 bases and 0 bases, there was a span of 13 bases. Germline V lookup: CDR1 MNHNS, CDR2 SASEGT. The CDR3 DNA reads TGTGCCAGCACCGAGGGAGGGTTTAGCAATCAGCCCCAGCATTTT. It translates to CASTEGGFSNQPQHF.

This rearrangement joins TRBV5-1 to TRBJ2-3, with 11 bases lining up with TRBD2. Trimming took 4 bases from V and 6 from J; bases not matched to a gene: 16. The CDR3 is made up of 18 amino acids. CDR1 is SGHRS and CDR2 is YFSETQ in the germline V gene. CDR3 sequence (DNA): TGCGCCAGCAGCCGGTTAGGGACTAGCGGAAGACAGAGGGATACGCAGTATTTT. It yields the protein CASSRLGTSGRQRDTQYF.

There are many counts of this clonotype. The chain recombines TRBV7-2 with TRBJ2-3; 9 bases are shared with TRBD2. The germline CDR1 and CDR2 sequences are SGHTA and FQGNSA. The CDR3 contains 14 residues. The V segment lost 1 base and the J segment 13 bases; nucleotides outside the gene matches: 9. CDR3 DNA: TGTGCCAGCAGCTTAGATTGGCGGGAGGGCCGAAAGTATTTT. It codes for CASSLDWREGRKYF.

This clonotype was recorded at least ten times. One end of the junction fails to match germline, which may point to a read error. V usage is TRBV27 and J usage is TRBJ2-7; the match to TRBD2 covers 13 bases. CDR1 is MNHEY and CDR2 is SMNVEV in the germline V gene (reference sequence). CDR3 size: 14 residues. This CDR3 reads CASRPGLAGSAPVF. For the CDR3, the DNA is TGTGCCAGCAGACCGGGACTAGCGGGATCAGCCCCCGTCTTC.

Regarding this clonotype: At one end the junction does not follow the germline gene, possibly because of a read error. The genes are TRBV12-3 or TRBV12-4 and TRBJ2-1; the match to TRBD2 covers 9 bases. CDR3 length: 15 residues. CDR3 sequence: CASSLGGRAYGEQSF. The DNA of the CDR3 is TGTGCCAGCAGTTTAGGCGGGAGGGCCTATGGTGAGCAGTCCTTC.

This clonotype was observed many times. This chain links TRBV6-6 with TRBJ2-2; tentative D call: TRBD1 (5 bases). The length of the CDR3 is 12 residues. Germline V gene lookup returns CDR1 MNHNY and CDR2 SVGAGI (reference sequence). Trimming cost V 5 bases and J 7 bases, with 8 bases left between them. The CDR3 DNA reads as TGTGCCAGCAGTCCGGACAACGGGGAGCTGTTTTTT. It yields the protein CASSPDNGELFF.

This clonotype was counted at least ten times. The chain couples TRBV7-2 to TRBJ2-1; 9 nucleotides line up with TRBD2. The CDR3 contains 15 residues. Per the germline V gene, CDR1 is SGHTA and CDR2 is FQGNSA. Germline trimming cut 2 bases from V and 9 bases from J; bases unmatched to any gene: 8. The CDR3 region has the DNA TGTGCCAGCAGCTTAAGTAGCGGGAGCTCAAGTGAGCAGTTCTTC. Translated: CASSLSSGSSSEQFF. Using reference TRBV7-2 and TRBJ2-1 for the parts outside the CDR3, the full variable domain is GAGVSQSPSNKVTEKGKDVELRCDPISGHTALYWYRQSLGQGLEFLIYFQGNSAPDKSGLPSDRFSAERTGGSVSTLTIQRTQQEDSAVYLCASSLSSGSSSEQFFGPGTRLTVL.

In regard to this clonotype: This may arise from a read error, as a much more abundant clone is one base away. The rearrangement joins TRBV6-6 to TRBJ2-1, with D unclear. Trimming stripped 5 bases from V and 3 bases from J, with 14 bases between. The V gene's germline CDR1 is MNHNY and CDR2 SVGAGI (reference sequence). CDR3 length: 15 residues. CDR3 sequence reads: CASSPRPWSYNEQFF. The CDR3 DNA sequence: TGTGCCAGCAGTCCCCGCCCGTGGAGCTACAATGAGCAGTTCTTC.

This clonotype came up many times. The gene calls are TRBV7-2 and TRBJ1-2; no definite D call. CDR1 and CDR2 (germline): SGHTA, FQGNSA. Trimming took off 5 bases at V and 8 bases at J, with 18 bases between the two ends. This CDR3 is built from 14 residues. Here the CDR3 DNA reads TGTGCCAGCAGCCTAAGGATGTTGCAGAGGGGCTACACCTTC. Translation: CASSLRMLQRGYTF.

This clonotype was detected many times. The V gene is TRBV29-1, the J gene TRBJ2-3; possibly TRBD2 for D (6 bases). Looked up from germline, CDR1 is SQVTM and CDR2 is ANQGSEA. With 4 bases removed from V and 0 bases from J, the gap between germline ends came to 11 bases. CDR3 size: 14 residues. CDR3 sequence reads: CSVGDWTSTDTQYF. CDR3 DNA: TGCAGCGTTGGGGACTGGACTAGCACAGATACGCAGTATTTT.

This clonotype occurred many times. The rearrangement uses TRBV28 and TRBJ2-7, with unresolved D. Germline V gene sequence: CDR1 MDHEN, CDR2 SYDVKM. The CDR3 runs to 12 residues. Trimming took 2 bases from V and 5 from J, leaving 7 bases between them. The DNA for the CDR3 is TGTGCCAGCAGTTTAATGGGGAACGAGCAGTACTTC. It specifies CASSLMGNEQYF.

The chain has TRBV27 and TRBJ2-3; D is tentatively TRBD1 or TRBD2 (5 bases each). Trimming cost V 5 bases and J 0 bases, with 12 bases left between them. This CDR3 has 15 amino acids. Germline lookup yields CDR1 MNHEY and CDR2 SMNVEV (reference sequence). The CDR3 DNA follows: TGTGCCAGCAGTCAAAGGGACGCTAGCACAGATACGCAGTATTTT. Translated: CASSQRDASTDTQYF.

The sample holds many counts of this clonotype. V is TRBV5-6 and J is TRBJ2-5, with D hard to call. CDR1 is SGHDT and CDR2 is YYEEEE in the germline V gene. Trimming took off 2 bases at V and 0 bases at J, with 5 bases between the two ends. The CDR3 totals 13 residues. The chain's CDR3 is CASSFWYQETQYF. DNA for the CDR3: TGTGCCAGCAGCTTTTGGTACCAAGAGACCCAGTACTTC.

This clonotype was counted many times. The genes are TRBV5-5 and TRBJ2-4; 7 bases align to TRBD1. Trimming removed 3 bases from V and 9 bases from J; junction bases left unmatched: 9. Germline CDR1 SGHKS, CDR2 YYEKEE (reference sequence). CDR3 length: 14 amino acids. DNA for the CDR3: TGTGCCAGCAGCTCTGGACAGGTGGGGGTCATTCAGTACTTC. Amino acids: CASSSGQVGVIQYF.

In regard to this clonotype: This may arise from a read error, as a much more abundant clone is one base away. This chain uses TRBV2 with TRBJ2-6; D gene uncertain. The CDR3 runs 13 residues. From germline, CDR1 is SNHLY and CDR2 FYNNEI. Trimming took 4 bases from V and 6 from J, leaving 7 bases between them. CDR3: CASSVAVANVLTF. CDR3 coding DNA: TGTGCCAGCAGTGTGGCTGTGGCCAACGTCCTGACTTTC.

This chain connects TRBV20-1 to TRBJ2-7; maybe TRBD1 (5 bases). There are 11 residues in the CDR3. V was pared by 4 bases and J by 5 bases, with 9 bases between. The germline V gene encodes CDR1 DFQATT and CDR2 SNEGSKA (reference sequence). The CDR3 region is CSAKQGNEQYF. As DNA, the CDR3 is TGCAGTGCTAAGCAGGGAAACGAGCAGTACTTC.

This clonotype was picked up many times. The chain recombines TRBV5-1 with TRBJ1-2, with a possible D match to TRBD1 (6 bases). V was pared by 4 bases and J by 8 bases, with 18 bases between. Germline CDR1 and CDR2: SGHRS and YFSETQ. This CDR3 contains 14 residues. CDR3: CASSPTQGPGGYTF. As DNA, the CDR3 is TGCGCCAGCAGCCCAACACAGGGACCCGGGGGCTACACCTTC.

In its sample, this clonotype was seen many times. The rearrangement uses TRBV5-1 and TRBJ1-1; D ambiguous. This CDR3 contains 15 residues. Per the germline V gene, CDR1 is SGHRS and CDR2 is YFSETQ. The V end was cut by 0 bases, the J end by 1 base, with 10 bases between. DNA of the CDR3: TGCGCCAGCAGCTTGGTCGGCCCCGGGAACACTGAAGCTTTCTTT. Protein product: CASSLVGPGNTEAFF.

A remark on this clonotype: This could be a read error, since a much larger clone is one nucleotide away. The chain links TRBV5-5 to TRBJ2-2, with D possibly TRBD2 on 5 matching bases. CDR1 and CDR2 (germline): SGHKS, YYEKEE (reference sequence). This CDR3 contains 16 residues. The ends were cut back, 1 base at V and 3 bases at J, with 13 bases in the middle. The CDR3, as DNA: TGTGCCAGCAGCTTGTTAAGGAGGTCTGACACCGGGGAGCTGTTTTTT. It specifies CASSLLRRSDTGELFF.